A selection of T cell receptor beta chains follows, all from one sample in a study of blood T cell repertoires in COVID-19. Libraries were prepared by immunoSEQ multiplex PCR; TCRdb keeps only in-frame clonotypes and omits some of them. The table lists under 300,000 clones, roughly 80% of them singletons. The sample comprised peripheral blood. The receptor source for this set is a man between 60 and 70 years old who had recovered from COVID-19. CDR3s include the opening cysteine and the closing phenylalanine or tryptophan. D genes are given only for firm matches. A row's size may be missing; if present it is once, few, many or a size class.

>TRBV9|TRBJ2-7|TRBD1|.
CASSPRDRGVHEQYF
TGTGCCAGCAGCCCCCGGGACAGGGGGGTCCACGAGCAGTACTTC
>TRBV7-9|TRBJ2-2|TRBD1|.
CASRAPGQGITNTGELFF
TGTGCCAGCAGGGCACCGGGACAGGGAATTACGAACACCGGGGAGCTGTTTTTT
>TRBV19|TRBJ2-6|.|many
CASKTPPGPGANVLTF
TGTGCCAGTAAAACCCCCCCAGGGCCTGGGGCCAACGTCCTGACTTTC
>TRBV10-3|TRBJ2-7|TRBD1|.
CAISATGGNEQYF
TGTGCCATCAGTGCGACAGGGGGCAACGAGCAGTACTTC
>TRBV27|TRBJ2-2|TRBD1|few
CASSRKQGVSGGGELFF
TGTGCCAGCAGCCGAAAACAGGGGGTTAGCGGTGGCGGGGAGCTGTTTTTT
>TRBV11-2|TRBJ2-1|TRBD1|.
CASSPRDRVYNEQFF
TGTGCCAGCAGCCCGCGGGACAGGGTCTACAATGAGCAGTTCTTC
>TRBV12-3/TRBV12-4|TRBJ1-5|.|.
CASSFNRDRKHF
TGTGCCAGCAGTTTTAATCGAGACAGAAAGCATTTT
>TRBV12-5|TRBJ1-6|TRBD1|.
CASGLDNRGSPLHF
TGTGCTAGTGGTTTGGACAACAGGGGTTCACCCCTCCACTTT
>TRBV28|TRBJ2-2|TRBD2|.
CATSGTSGGLYTGELFF
TGTGCCACCTCCGGGACTAGCGGAGGCCTGTACACCGGGGAGCTGTTTTTT
>TRBV18|TRBJ2-5|TRBD1|.
CASSGDRGQETQYF
TGTGCCAGCTCGGGGGACAGGGGTCAAGAGACCCAGTACTTC
>TRBV15|TRBJ2-7|TRBD2|.
CATSRDKGRVYSYEQYF
TGTGCCACCAGCAGAGATAAGGGGAGGGTGTACTCCTACGAGCAGTACTTC
>TRBV5-5|TRBJ1-1|.|many
CASSLAGVENTEAFF
TGTGCCAGCAGCTTGGCCGGGGTTGAGAACACTGAAGCTTTCTTT
>TRBV12-3/TRBV12-4|TRBJ2-1|TRBD1|.
CASSVGQGHEQFF
TGTGCCAGCAGTGTCGGACAGGGTCATGAGCAGTTCTTC
>TRBV18|TRBJ1-1|TRBD1|many
CASSPSGGGTEAFF
TGTGCCAGCTCACCATCAGGGGGCGGTACTGAAGCTTTCTTT
>TRBV5-1|TRBJ2-3|TRBD1|.
CASSLWDSLGTDTQYF
TGCGCCAGCAGCTTGTGGGACAGCCTGGGGACAGATACGCAGTATTTT
>TRBV7-9|TRBJ1-2|.|.
CASSPLGGNYGYTF
TGTGCCAGCAGCCCCCTCGGGGGAAACTATGGCTACACCTTC
>TRBV2|TRBJ2-5|.|few
CASSDGRNQETQYF
TGTGCCAGCAGTGATGGGAGGAACCAAGAGACCCAGTACTTC
>TRBV11-2|TRBJ2-5|TRBD2|.
CASSPRTAGPRETQYF
TGTGCCAGCAGCCCTCGAACAGCGGGGCCAAGGGAGACCCAGTACTTC
>TRBV5-6|TRBJ2-7|.|.
CASSIDQGEQYF
TGTGCCAGCAGCATCGATCAGGGCGAGCAGTACTTC
>TRBV6-6|TRBJ2-3|.|.
CASRRAIAADTQYF
TGTGCCAGCAGACGCGCGATTGCGGCAGATACGCAGTATTTT
>TRBV6-5|TRBJ2-7|TRBD2|.
CASRKSRAGGLEQYF
TGTGCCAGCAGAAAGTCCAGGGCGGGAGGTCTCGAGCAGTACTTC
>TRBV7-7|TRBJ2-1|.|.
CASSLARQDNEQFF
TGTGCTAGCAGCTTAGCGCGACAGGACAATGAGCAGTTCTTC
>TRBV30|TRBJ1-4|.|once
CARRETVGGKLFF
TGTGCTCGGAGAGAGACCGTGGGGGGGAAACTGTTTTTT
>TRBV28|TRBJ2-5|TRBD2|.
CASSAAGGSKETQYF
TGTGCCAGCAGTGCAGCGGGGGGGTCTAAGGAGACCCAGTACTTC
>TRBV7-3|TRBJ2-3|TRBD1|.
CASSATGGADTQYF
TGTGCCAGCAGCGCAACAGGGGGCGCAGATACGCAGTATTTT
>TRBV2|TRBJ1-1|.|.
CASSVNRATEAFF
TGTGCCAGCAGTGTAAACAGGGCAACTGAAGCTTTCTTT
>TRBV2|TRBJ1-5|TRBD1|few
CASSRGQGQGNQPQHF
TGTGCCAGCAGTAGAGGACAGGGCCAGGGCAATCAGCCCCAGCATTTT
>TRBV5-4|TRBJ2-1|.|few
CASSFRGSYNEQFF
TGTGCCAGCAGCTTCAGGGGCTCCTACAATGAGCAGTTCTTC
>TRBV4-2|TRBJ1-1|.|.
CASSGTGTRLGEAFF
TGTGCCAGCAGCGGGACCGGGACACGGCTTGGTGAAGCTTTCTTT
>TRBV16|TRBJ2-7|.|.
CATAIGAPLYEQYF
TGTGCCACTGCTATTGGGGCCCCTCTCTACGAGCAGTACTTC
>TRBV5-1|TRBJ1-4|.|.
CASSPMTGSVTNEKLFF
TGCGCCAGCAGCCCCATGACAGGTTCGGTAACTAATGAAAAACTGTTTTTT
>TRBV7-9|TRBJ2-7|.|.
CASRYDRSYEQYF
TGTGCCAGCAGATATGACAGATCCTACGAGCAGTACTTC
>TRBV4-1|TRBJ2-5|.|.
CASSQMSAQYF
TGCGCCAGCAGCCAGATGTCGGCCCAGTACTTC
>TRBV4-1|TRBJ2-7|.|.
CASSQAPMLAYEQYF
TGCGCCAGCAGCCAAGCCCCAATGCTAGCCTACGAGCAGTACTTC
>TRBV6-5|TRBJ1-6|.|.
CASSKAGTINSPLHF
TGTGCCAGCTCTAAAGCCGGGACAATTAATTCACCCCTCCACTTT
>TRBV20-1|TRBJ2-7|.|.
CSAAGSYEQYF
TGCAGTGCTGCCGGCTCCTACGAGCAGTACTTC
>TRBV12-3/TRBV12-4|TRBJ1-2|TRBD1|.
CASSQQGFGYTF
TGTGCCAGCAGCCAACAGGGGTTTGGCTACACCTTC
>TRBV21-1|TRBJ2-3|.|.
CASTKPGGGSCITDTQYF
TGTGCCAGCACCAAACCGGGGGGCGGGAGTTGTATCACAGATACGCAGTATTTT
>TRBV5-1|TRBJ2-1|.|.
CASSLIRPGDEQFF
TGCGCCAGCAGCTTGATTCGCCCAGGCGATGAGCAGTTCTTC
>TRBV6-5|TRBJ1-1|TRBD1|.
CASSYSGTGVDTEAFF
TGTGCCAGCAGTTACTCTGGGACAGGGGTAGACACTGAAGCTTTCTTT
>TRBV13|TRBJ1-3|.|few
CASSQDLTLEDTIYF
TGTGCCAGCAGCCAGGACTTGACTCTGGAGGACACCATATATTTT
>TRBV7-9|TRBJ2-5|.|.
CASSIQETQYF
TGTGCCAGCAGCATACAGGAGACCCAGTACTTC
>TRBV7-9|TRBJ1-1|TRBD1|.
CASSKRLIGTGSVDTEAFF
TGTGCCAGCAGCAAACGGTTAATCGGGACAGGGTCCGTGGACACTGAAGCTTTCTTT
>TRBV6-1|TRBJ1-2|.|.
CASSEAWSHHLGYTF
TGTGCCAGCAGTGAAGCATGGAGTCATCACCTCGGCTACACCTTC
>TRBV12-3/TRBV12-4|TRBJ1-1|TRBD1|.
CASSSSPDRVF
TGTGCCAGCAGTTCATCACCCGACAGGGTCTTT
>TRBV28|TRBJ1-2|.|.
CASSLYGGRRYGYTF
TGTGCCAGCAGTTTATACGGGGGACGGCGCTATGGCTACACCTTC
>TRBV5-6|TRBJ1-5|TRBD1|once
CASSSHLGQGANQPQHF
TGTGCCAGCAGCTCCCACCTAGGACAGGGGGCTAATCAGCCCCAGCATTTT
>TRBV28|TRBJ2-6|.|.
CASSLGLGAPRGANVLTF
TGTGCCAGCAGCTTAGGGTTGGGGGCGCCCCGGGGGGCCAACGTCCTGACTTTC
>TRBV7-9|TRBJ2-7|.|.
CASSLPPGYEQYF
TGTGCCAGCAGCCTACCTCCTGGCTACGAGCAGTACTTC
>TRBV28|TRBJ2-3|TRBD2|.
CASSLRDYYTDTQYF
TGTGCCAGCAGTCTCCGGGACTATTACACAGATACGCAGTATTTT
>TRBV27|TRBJ2-1|TRBD2|.
CASSSTGLATEQFF
TGTGCCAGCAGTAGCACGGGACTAGCGACAGAGCAGTTCTTC
>TRBV21-1|TRBJ2-6|.|.
CASSQLGPGANVLTF
TGTGCCAGCAGCCAACTAGGACCTGGGGCCAACGTCCTGACTTTC
>TRBV24-1|TRBJ2-3|.|.
CATKGQNADTQYF
TGTGCCACCAAGGGGCAAAACGCAGATACGCAGTATTTT
>TRBV3-1/TRBV3-2|TRBJ2-5|.|.
CASSQELTQYF
TGTGCCAGCAGCCAAGAACTGACCCAGTACTTC
>TRBV2|TRBJ1-2|.|few
CASRQVYGYTF
TGTGCCAGCAGACAGGTGTATGGCTACACCTTC
>TRBV5-5|TRBJ2-2|TRBD2|.
CASSLVTALAGGPAGELFF
TGTGCCAGCAGCTTGGTTACAGCACTAGCGGGTGGTCCGGCCGGGGAGCTGTTTTTT